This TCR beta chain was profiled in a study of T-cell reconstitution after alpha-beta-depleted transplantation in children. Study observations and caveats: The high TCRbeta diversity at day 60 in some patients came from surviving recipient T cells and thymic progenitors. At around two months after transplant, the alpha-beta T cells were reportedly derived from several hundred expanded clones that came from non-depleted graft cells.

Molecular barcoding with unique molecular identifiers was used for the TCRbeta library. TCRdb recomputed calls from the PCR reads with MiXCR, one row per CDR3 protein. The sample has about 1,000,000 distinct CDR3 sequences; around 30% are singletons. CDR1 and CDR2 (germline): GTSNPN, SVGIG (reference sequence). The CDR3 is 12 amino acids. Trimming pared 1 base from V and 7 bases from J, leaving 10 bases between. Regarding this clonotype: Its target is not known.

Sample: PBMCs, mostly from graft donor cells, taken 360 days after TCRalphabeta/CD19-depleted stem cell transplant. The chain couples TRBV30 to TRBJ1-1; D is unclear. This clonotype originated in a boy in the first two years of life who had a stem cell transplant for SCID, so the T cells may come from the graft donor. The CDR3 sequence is CAWSGAGVEAFF. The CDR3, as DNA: TGTGCCTGGAGTGGGGCAGGCGTTGAAGCTTTCTTT.